The clone carrying this T cell receptor beta chain was found many times. The antigen remains undetermined. The data stem from a study of T cells in Graves' hyperthyroidism and ophthalmopathy. Patients were excluded for uncontrolled infection, other autoimmune disease, pregnancy or lactation. In making diagnoses, clinical symptoms, serum thyroxine and TRAb, thyroid ultrasound and orbital computed tomography were all used. Amplified TCR beta CDR3 regions came from RNA transcripts. Initially, a first-round RT-PCR of the TCR CDR3 employed the HTBI primer set. TCRdb analysed the multiplex PCR reads with MiXCR anew, one entry per CDR3 protein. Of about 560,000 distinct CDR3 sequences in the sample, over 15% were seen once. Trimming took 3 bases from V and 5 from J, leaving 7 bases between them. The CDR3 runs 13 residues. Germline lookup yields CDR1 SNHLY and CDR2 FYNNEI. Overall study findings and caveats: Most expanded thyroid clonotypes above 0.001 recurred in blood. Ophthalmopathy stood apart from stable hyperthyroidism in a 13 V-J model.

The chain uses TRBV2 and TRBJ1-4; D is possibly TRBD1 (5 bases). The sequencing sample was made of blood. The receptor was isolated from a woman aged 18-30 years with Graves' hyperthyroidism. CDR3 nucleotide sequence: TGTGCCAGCAGTGAGAGGGGAAATGAAAAACTGTTTTTT. Protein sequence: CASSERGNEKLFF.